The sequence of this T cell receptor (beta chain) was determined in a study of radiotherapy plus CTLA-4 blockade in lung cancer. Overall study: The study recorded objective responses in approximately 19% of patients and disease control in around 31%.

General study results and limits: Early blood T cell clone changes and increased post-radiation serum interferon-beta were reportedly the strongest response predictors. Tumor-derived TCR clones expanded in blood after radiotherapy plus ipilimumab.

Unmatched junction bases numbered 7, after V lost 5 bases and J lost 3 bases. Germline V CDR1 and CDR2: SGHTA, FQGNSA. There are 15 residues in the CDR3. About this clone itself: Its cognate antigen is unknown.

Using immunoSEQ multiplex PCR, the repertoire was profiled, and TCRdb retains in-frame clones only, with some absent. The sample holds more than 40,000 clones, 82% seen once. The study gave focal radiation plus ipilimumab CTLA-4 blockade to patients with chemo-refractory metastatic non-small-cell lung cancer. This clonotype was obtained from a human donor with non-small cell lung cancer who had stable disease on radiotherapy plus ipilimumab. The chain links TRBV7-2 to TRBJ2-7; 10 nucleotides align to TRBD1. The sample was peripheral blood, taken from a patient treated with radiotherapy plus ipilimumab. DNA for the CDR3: TGTGCCAGCAGCCCCGGGACAGGGGCCCACTACGAGCAGTACTTC. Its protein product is CASSPGTGAHYEQYF.